The 5 T cell receptor beta chains listed next were all sequenced from one sample in a study of blood T cell repertoires in COVID-19 (dated by TCRdb to the early 2020s). The library was prepared using the immunoSEQ multiplex PCR assay. This is the immuneACCESS table as TCRdb keeps it, with only in-frame sequences that have V and J called. A part of the clones is gone; compared with another copy, unresolved V genes explain less than half, and the rest is unexplained. A total of under 200,000 clones appear in this sample, roughly 86% of them only once. The ten largest clones capture 0.55% to 0.6% of the sample. The specimen sequenced was peripheral blood. Receptor source: a man between 60 and 75 years old with COVID-19, enrolled during active disease.

J is TRBJ1-2 and V is TRBV5-4; D unresolved. This CDR3 has 14 amino acids. The ends were cut back, 1 base at V and 4 bases at J, with 11 bases in the middle. Per germline, CDR1 SGHNT and CDR2 YYREEE (reference sequence). In DNA, the CDR3 is TGTGCCAGCAGCTTGTCACCCCCCGGCTATGGCTACACCTTC. Translation gives CASSLSPPGYGYTF.

The chain carries TRBV5-1 and TRBJ1-1; D perhaps matches TRBD1 (6 bases). V lost 4 bases and J lost 5, with 18 bases in between. Looked up from germline, CDR1 is SGHRS and CDR2 is YFSETQ. This CDR3 has 15 amino acids. CDR3 sequence: CASSQDQGRMTEAFF. CDR3 nucleotides: TGCGCCAGCAGCCAAGATCAGGGGCGCATGACTGAAGCTTTCTTT.

The chain links TRBV28 to TRBJ2-7; the D gene is possibly TRBD2 (6 bases). Germline V gives CDR1 MDHEN, CDR2 SYDVKM. This CDR3 spans 14 amino acids. Trimming took off 3 bases at V and 1 base at J, with 10 bases between the two ends. CDR3 sequence reads: CASSFSGGSYEQYF. In nucleotides, the CDR3 is TGTGCCAGCAGTTTCTCCGGGGGTTCCTACGAGCAGTACTTC. The entire variable domain, with the rest obtained from reference TRBV28 and TRBJ2-7, is as follows: DVKVTQSSRYLVKRTGEKVFLECVQDMDHENMFWYRQDPGLGLRLIYFSYDVKMKEKGDIPEGYSVSREKKERFSLILESASTNQTSMYLCASSFSGGSYEQYFGPGTRLTVT.

The rearrangement uses TRBV7-9 and TRBJ1-1; weak D call: TRBD1 (6 bases). Germline CDR1 and CDR2: SEHNR and FQNEAQ (reference sequence). Trimming stripped 4 bases from V and 1 base from J, with 13 bases between. The CDR3 consists of 15 residues. The CDR3: CASSSRDTQNTEAFF. The DNA for the CDR3 is TGTGCCAGCAGCTCCCGGGACACCCAGAACACTGAAGCTTTCTTT.

The V gene is TRBV15, the J gene TRBJ2-2; maybe TRBD1 (5 bases). The CDR3 is made up of 15 amino acids. V was trimmed by 4 bases and J by 4 bases, leaving 13 bases between them. The germline V gene encodes CDR1 LNHNV and CDR2 YYDKDF (reference sequence). CDR3 sequence reads: CATSTAGSGTGELFF. CDR3 coding DNA: TGTGCCACCAGCACCGCAGGGTCGGGCACCGGGGAGCTGTTTTTT.